The 4 T cell receptor beta chains listed next were all sequenced from one sample in a study of blood T cell repertoires in COVID-19. Measured with immunoSEQ multiplex PCR; TCRdb has only the in-frame clones, and not every one. This table holds a few hundred thousand clones, roughly nine tenths found once. Source material: PBMCs or T cells enriched from blood (not recorded which). The receptors were gathered from a woman aged 60-75 years who had recovered from COVID-19.

The chain carries TRBV29-1 and TRBJ1-2; 10 nucleotides match TRBD1. V lost 7 bases to trimming and J lost 2 bases; unmatched junction nucleotides: 1. CDR1 and CDR2 from the germline V gene are SQVTM and ANQGSEA. This CDR3 has 12 residues. In nucleotides, the CDR3 is TGCAGCGGGGGACAGGGGAACTATGGCTACACCTTC. Residues: CSGGQGNYGYTF.

This chain links TRBV29-1 with TRBJ1-2; no definite D call. The germline V gene encodes CDR1 SQVTM and CDR2 ANQGSEA. The CDR3 contains 14 residues. V lost 6 bases and J lost 2, with 16 bases in between. The CDR3 DNA reads as TGCAGCGTCCGGGTAGGCGGAACGAACTATGGCTACACCTTC. Amino acid sequence: CSVRVGGTNYGYTF.

CDR3 sequence reads: CASSSEPGALHEQFF. CDR3 nucleotides: TGTGCCAGCAGCTCTGAGCCGGGAGCTCTACATGAGCAGTTCTTC. V usage is TRBV7-2 and J usage is TRBJ2-1; D might be TRBD2 (6 bases). The CDR3 contains 15 residues. Trimming cost V 4 bases and J 8 bases, with 18 bases left between them. Germline V gene sequence: CDR1 SGHTA, CDR2 FQGNSA. Filled out from reference TRBV7-2 and TRBJ2-1, the complete variable domain reads GAGVSQSPSNKVTEKGKDVELRCDPISGHTALYWYRQSLGQGLEFLIYFQGNSAPDKSGLPSDRFSAERTGGSVSTLTIQRTQQEDSAVYLCASSSEPGALHEQFFGPGTRLTVL.

V gene TRBV4-1 combines with J gene TRBJ1-2; 7 nucleotides agree with TRBD1. The CDR3 totals 13 residues. Germline lookup yields CDR1 MGHRA and CDR2 YSYEKL. V lost 5 bases to trimming and J lost 6 bases; unmatched junction nucleotides: 6. In DNA, the CDR3 is TGCGCCAGCAGCTATCGACAGGGAAATGGCTACACCTTC. This sequence encodes CASSYRQGNGYTF.